These 3 T cell receptor beta chains came from one sample sequenced in a study of T cell changes during pregnancy in multiple sclerosis. Produced via immunoSEQ multiplex PCR; TCRdb's table is partial and in-frame only. The table records 26,000 or so clones, just over 90% of them present only once. Sequences were derived from CD8+ T cells from peripheral blood mononuclear cells, sampled before pregnancy. The receptors originated from a female donor with multiple sclerosis, enrolled in a pregnancy study.

This clone was seen a single time. This sequence joins TRBV25-1 and TRBJ1-2; TRBD1 matches 7 bases. This CDR3 contains 11 residues. Germline CDR1 is MGHDK and CDR2 is SYGVNS. V trimming: 8 bases; J trimming: 6 bases; junction bases outside the gene matches: 3. The CDR3 bases are TGTGCCAGCTTTACAGGGGATGGCTACACCTTC. It is translated as CASFTGDGYTF.

The V call is TRBV6-1, the J call TRBJ2-7, with D tentatively TRBD1 (6 bases). Trimming removed 5 bases at V and 5 bases at J, with 19 bases between. The CDR3 contains 15 residues. Germline values: CDR1 MNHNS, CDR2 SASEGT. The CDR3 region has the DNA TGTGCCAGCAGTTCCCGGACAGCCTCCTGGAACGAGCAGTACTTC. Protein sequence: CASSSRTASWNEQYF.

V is TRBV29-1 and J is TRBJ2-7; TRBD1 aligns across 9 bases. Germline-derived CDR1 and CDR2 are SQVTM and ANQGSEA. Trimming cost V 0 bases and J 5 bases; bases outside gene matches: 2. The CDR3 length is 13 residues. CDR3 amino acids: CSVEEWTGDEQYF. The CDR3 DNA is TGCAGCGTTGAAGAATGGACAGGGGACGAGCAGTACTTC.